The 20 T cell receptor beta chains below all came from one sample that was sequenced in a study of shared clonotypes between healthy human individuals. Clones were read by immunoSEQ multiplex PCR, and TCRdb kept only the in-frame ones, dropping some. Found here are some 1 million clones, approximately 68% of them singletons; the top ten hold about 1.5%. The sample taken for sequencing was memory CD4+ T cells sorted from blood. Subset noted: CD45RA-negative fraction. Receptors were obtained from a man between 18 and 35 years old in good health.

V and J are TRBV28 and TRBJ2-1; D is unresolved. The CDR3 contains 16 residues. Germline CDR1 and CDR2: MDHEN and SYDVKM. V was shortened by 4 bases and J by 3 bases, with 16 bases between the two germline ends. DNA of the CDR3: TGTGCCAGCAGTTCTATGGGCAGAGTAGACTACAATGAGCAGTTCTTC. It specifies CASSSMGRVDYNEQFF.

Details on this clone: The same CDR3 can be traced to other DNA sequences in this sample. The J gene is TRBJ1-3, the V gene TRBV5-1; D is ambiguous. Germline CDR1 and CDR2: SGHRS and YFSETQ. The CDR3 spans 15 residues. Deletions cut 0 bases from V and 4 bases from J, with 11 bases between. CDR3 sequence reads: CASSLEGSRGNTIYF. CDR3 in DNA: TGCGCCAGCAGCTTGGAAGGCAGTCGAGGAAACACCATATATTTT.

A few counts support this clone. The chain uses TRBV7-2 and TRBJ2-1; possibly TRBD1 for D (5 bases). The CDR3 loop spans 15 amino acids. CDR1 is SGHTA and CDR2 is FQGNSA in the germline V gene. The V end was cut by 4 bases, the J end by 1 base, with 11 bases between. This CDR3 reads CASSSPQDSYNEQFF. CDR3 sequence (DNA): TGTGCCAGCAGCTCACCACAGGATTCCTACAATGAGCAGTTCTTC.

This clone was detected a few times. V gene TRBV19 combines with J gene TRBJ1-5; a weak D match, TRBD1 (6 bases). The CDR3 consists of 14 residues. Trimming cost V 4 bases and J 6 bases, with 13 bases left between them. Germline lookup yields CDR1 LNHDA and CDR2 SQIVND (reference sequence). The CDR3 region is CASSKVGGGQPQHF. In DNA, the CDR3 is TGTGCCAGTAGTAAGGTAGGGGGAGGTCAGCCCCAGCATTTT.

The genes are TRBV6-5 and TRBJ1-1; possibly TRBD1 for D (6 bases). In germline, CDR1 is MNHEY, CDR2 SVGAGI. The CDR3 spans 16 residues. Trimming removed 0 bases at V and 4 bases at J, with 15 bases between. The CDR3 nucleotides read TGTGCCAGCAGTTACTCGCCAACAGGGCGGCGCACTGAAGCTTTCTTT. It codes for CASSYSPTGRRTEAFF.

The rearrangement joins TRBV11-2 to TRBJ2-5; 10 bases match TRBD2. Germline V gives CDR1 SGHAT, CDR2 FQNNGV. CDR3 length: 16 residues. Losses at the gene ends were 4 bases for V and 5 bases for J; bases not matched to a gene: 10. CDR3 region: CASSSPGLARTETQYF. CDR3 sequence (DNA): TGTGCCAGCAGCTCCCCGGGACTAGCGCGGACGGAGACCCAGTACTTC.

This sequence joins TRBV2 and TRBJ1-4; D gene uncertain. The CDR3 has 16 amino acids. Trimming cost V 2 bases and J 0 bases, with 10 bases left between them. The V gene's germline CDR1 is SNHLY and CDR2 FYNNEI. The chain's CDR3 is CASSETRPPTNEKLFF. CDR3 DNA sequence: TGTGCCAGCAGTGAAACGAGGCCTCCAACTAATGAAAAACTGTTTTTT. Variable domain in full (rest from reference TRBV2 and TRBJ1-4): EPEVTQTPSHQVTQMGQEVILRCVPISNHLYFYWYRQILGQKVEFLVSFYNNEISEKSEIFDDQFSVERPDGSNFTLKIRSTKLEDSAMYFCASSETRPPTNEKLFFGSGTQLSVL.

For this clone: A far larger clone is just one base off, so this is likely a read error. This specimen includes other DNA sequences encoding the same CDR3. V usage is TRBV2 and J usage is TRBJ2-7, with 7 bases lining up with TRBD2. The junction had 14 bases not matched to a gene; V was cut back by 9 bases and J by 6 bases. Germline CDR1 SNHLY, CDR2 FYNNEI. This CDR3 has 14 amino acids. The CDR3 DNA reads TGTGCCAGTACCCCCTCCGCGGGAGCGGTCGAGCAGTACTTC. Amino acids: CASTPSAGAVEQYF.

This clone was detected once. The gene calls are TRBV5-6 and TRBJ1-1, with D possibly matching TRBD1 (5 bases). The V end was cut by 0 bases, the J end by 8 bases, with 17 bases between. Germline loops: CDR1 SGHDT, CDR2 YYEEEE. This CDR3 region has 15 residues. The CDR3, as DNA: TGTGCCAGCAGCTTGGATTGGGGGTCCTCTTCCGAAGCTTTCTTT. As protein: CASSLDWGSSSEAFF.

The J gene is TRBJ1-5, the V gene TRBV28, with D uncertain. The CDR3 spans 15 residues. Trimming took 5 bases from V and 0 from J, leaving 11 bases between them. The V gene's germline CDR1 is MDHEN and CDR2 SYDVKM. DNA for the CDR3: TGTGCCAGCAGTGAAGACGGGCCTAGCAATCAGCCCCAGCATTTT. This encodes CASSEDGPSNQPQHF.

This sequence joins TRBV9 and TRBJ2-7; D not certain. Germline-derived CDR1 and CDR2 are SGDLS and YYNGEE. Trimming shortened V by 0 bases and J by 4 bases, and 14 bases separated the two germline ends. The CDR3 has 15 residues. This CDR3 reads CASSVAAPLFYEQYF. The CDR3 coding sequence is TGTGCCAGCAGCGTAGCAGCGCCTCTGTTTTACGAGCAGTACTTC. The full variable domain, in which reference TRBV9 and TRBJ2-7 provide the parts outside the CDR3, is DSGVTQTPKHLITATGQRVTLRCSPRSGDLSVYWYQQSLDQGLQFLIQYYNGEERAKGNILERFSAQQFPDLHSELNLSSLELGDSALYFCASSVAAPLFYEQYFGPGTRLTVT.

The genes are TRBV5-1 and TRBJ1-6; D gene unclear. V was pared by 0 bases and J by 7 bases, with 11 bases between. The germline V gene encodes CDR1 SGHRS and CDR2 YFSETQ. The CDR3 extends over 15 amino acids. The CDR3 here is CASSLAPDGNSPLHF. In DNA, the CDR3 is TGCGCCAGCAGCTTGGCCCCAGACGGAAATTCACCCCTCCACTTT.

This chain uses TRBV21-1 with TRBJ1-1. TRBV21-1 is assigned pseudogene status. The CDR3 totals 12 residues. The CDR3: CASSNPAYEAFF. In nucleotides, the CDR3 is TGTGCCAGCAGCAACCCCGCGTATGAAGCTTTCTTT.

The rearrangement uses TRBV30 and TRBJ1-1; the match to TRBD1 covers 8 bases. In germline, CDR1 is GTSNPN, CDR2 SVGIG (reference sequence). Losses at the gene ends were 0 bases for V and 4 bases for J; bases not matched to a gene: 7. This CDR3 is 15 amino acids long. CDR3 in amino acids: CAWSVPDRDTTEAFF. DNA for the CDR3: TGTGCCTGGAGTGTCCCGGACAGGGATACCACTGAAGCTTTCTTT.

This chain connects TRBV7-2 to TRBJ2-5; D may be TRBD2 (6 bases). This CDR3 is 12 amino acids long. In germline, CDR1 is SGHTA, CDR2 FQGNSA. V was pared by 3 bases and J by 10 bases, with 12 bases between. The CDR3 sequence: CASSFDWGDQYF. CDR3 in DNA: TGTGCCAGCAGCTTTGATTGGGGGGACCAGTACTTC.

This clone has more than one count but fewer than ten. The J gene is TRBJ2-1, the V gene TRBV7-6; D may correspond to TRBD1 or TRBD2 (5 bases each). Germline CDR1 SGHVS, CDR2 FNYEAQ. Trimming left V 4 bases short and J 6 bases short, with 13 bases between. This CDR3 contains 14 residues. The CDR3 nucleotides are TGTGCCAGCAGCTCCCAGTATGGGGGCAATGAGCAGTTCTTC. This sequence encodes CASSSQYGGNEQFF. The full variable domain, its missing parts supplied by reference TRBV7-6 and TRBJ2-1, is GAGVSQSPRYKVTKRGQDVALRCDPISGHVSLYWYRQALGQGPEFLTYFNYEAQQDKSGLPNDRFSAERPEGSISTLTIQRTEQRDSAMYRCASSSQYGGNEQFFGPGTRLTVL.

The rearrangement joins TRBV2 to TRBJ2-1; TRBD2 is a possible D gene (6 bases). Germline V gene data show CDR1 as SNHLY and CDR2 as FYNNEI. V was shortened by 6 bases and J by 5 bases, with 17 bases between the two germline ends. CDR3 length: 15 residues. The CDR3 nucleotides read TGTGCCAGCAGAAGGGTGCAGGGAGGCGACAATGAGCAGTTCTTC. It encodes CASRRVQGGDNEQFF.

The chain uses TRBV30 and TRBJ2-5, with 10 nucleotides matching TRBD1. The CDR3 extends over 15 amino acids. Germline CDR1 is GTSNPN and CDR2 is SVGIG (reference sequence). The V and J ends lost 4 bases and 6 bases, in that order; junction bases with no gene match: 11. The CDR3 sequence is CAWTVGGQGMKTQYF. In nucleotides, the CDR3 is TGTGCCTGGACCGTAGGGGGACAGGGGATGAAGACCCAGTACTTC.

This clone came up many times. The genes are TRBV30 and TRBJ1-5, with TRBD1 as a possible D gene (5 bases). Per the germline V gene, CDR1 is GTSNPN and CDR2 is SVGIG (reference sequence). CDR3 size: 16 residues. Trimming removed 0 bases at V and 0 bases at J, with 12 bases between. In nucleotides, the CDR3 is TGTGCCTGGAGTGTAGGGACCGGTTATAGCAATCAGCCCCAGCATTTT. It is translated as CAWSVGTGYSNQPQHF.

Only a few counts were recorded for this clone. The gene calls are TRBV5-1 and TRBJ2-2, with a weak D call TRBD2 (6 bases). V was trimmed by 4 bases and J by 3 bases, leaving 16 bases between them. CDR1 is SGHRS and CDR2 is YFSETQ in the germline V gene. This CDR3 has 16 amino acids. The CDR3 region has the DNA TGCGCCAGCAGCCGTTCGGGGGTGACGTACACCGGGGAGCTGTTTTTT. Its protein is CASSRSGVTYTGELFF. The entire variable domain, with the rest obtained from reference TRBV5-1 and TRBJ2-2, is as follows: KAGVTQTPRYLIKTRGQQVTLSCSPISGHRSVSWYQQTPGQGLQFLFEYFSETQRNKGNFPGRFSGRQFSNSRSEMNVSTLELGDSALYLCASSRSGVTYTGELFFGEGSRLTVL.